This T cell receptor beta chain was found in a study of T cells after yellow fever vaccination. Findings of the study overall: Overall, a small share of clonotypes was seen in both CD4 and CD8 compartments.

Production of TCR cDNA was by 5'RACE template switching, which also added a universal primer site and UMIs. TCRdb reprocessed the 5' RACE reads with MiXCR, giving one entry per CDR3 protein. The repertoire includes some 260,000 distinct CDR3 sequences, roughly 5% of them detected once, and roughly 3.3% sits in the top ten. CDR3 size: 12 residues. Trimming removed 5 bases at V and 8 bases at J, with 11 bases between. The germline V gene encodes CDR1 KGHDR and CDR2 SFDVKD. This clonotype was observed at least ten times. What it binds is not known. The rearrangement links TRBV24-1 to TRBJ1-2; the D is unclear. The sample here was CD4+ T cells sorted from PBMCs, taken on the day of the yellow fever booster vaccination. The TCR comes from a man younger than 30 who received the YFV17D yellow fever vaccine. The CDR3 reads CATSVLGYGYTF. The CDR3 DNA sequence: TGTGCCACCAGTGTTCTTGGGTACGGCTACACCTTC.